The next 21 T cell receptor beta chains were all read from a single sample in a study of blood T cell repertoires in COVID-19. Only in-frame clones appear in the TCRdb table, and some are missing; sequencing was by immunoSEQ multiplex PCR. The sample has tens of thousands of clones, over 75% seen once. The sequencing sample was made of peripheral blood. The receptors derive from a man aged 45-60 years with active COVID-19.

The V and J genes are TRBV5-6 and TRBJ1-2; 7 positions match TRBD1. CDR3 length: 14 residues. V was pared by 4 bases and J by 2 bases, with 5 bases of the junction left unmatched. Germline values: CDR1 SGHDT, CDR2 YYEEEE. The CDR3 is CASSLQGMNYGYTF. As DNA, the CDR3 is TGTGCCAGCAGCCTACAGGGGATGAACTATGGCTACACCTTC.

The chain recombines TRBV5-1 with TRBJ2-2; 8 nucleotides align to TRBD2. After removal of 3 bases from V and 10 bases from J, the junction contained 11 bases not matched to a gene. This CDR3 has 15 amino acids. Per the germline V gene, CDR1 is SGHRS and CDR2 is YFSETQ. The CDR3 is CASSWGLGVRVELFF. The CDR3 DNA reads TGCGCCAGCAGCTGGGGACTAGGGGTTCGCGTGGAGCTGTTTTTT. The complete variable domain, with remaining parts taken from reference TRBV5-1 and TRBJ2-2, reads KAGVTQTPRYLIKTRGQQVTLSCSPISGHRSVSWYQQTPGQGLQFLFEYFSETQRNKGNFPGRFSGRQFSNSRSEMNVSTLELGDSALYLCASSWGLGVRVELFFGEGSRLTVL.

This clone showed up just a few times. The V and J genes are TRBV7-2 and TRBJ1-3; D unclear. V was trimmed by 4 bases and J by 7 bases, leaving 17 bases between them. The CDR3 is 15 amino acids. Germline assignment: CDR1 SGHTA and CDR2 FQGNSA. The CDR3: CASSSLTPGGNTIYF. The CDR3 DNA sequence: TGTGCCAGCAGCTCGCTCACCCCCGGAGGGAACACCATATATTTT. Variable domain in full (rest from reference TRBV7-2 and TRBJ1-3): GAGVSQSPSNKVTEKGKDVELRCDPISGHTALYWYRQSLGQGLEFLIYFQGNSAPDKSGLPSDRFSAERTGGSVSTLTIQRTQQEDSAVYLCASSSLTPGGNTIYFGEGSWLTVV.

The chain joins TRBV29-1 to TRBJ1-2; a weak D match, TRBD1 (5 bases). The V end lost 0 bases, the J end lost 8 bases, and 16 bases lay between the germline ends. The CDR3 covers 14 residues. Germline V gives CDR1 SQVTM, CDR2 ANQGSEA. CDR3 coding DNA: TGCAGCGTTGAAGAAAGGCAGGGAGGCTTGGGCTACACCTTC. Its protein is CSVEERQGGLGYTF.

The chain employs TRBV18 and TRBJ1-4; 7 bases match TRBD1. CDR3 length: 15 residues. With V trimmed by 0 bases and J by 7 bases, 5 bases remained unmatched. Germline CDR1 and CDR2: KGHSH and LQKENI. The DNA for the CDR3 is TGTGCCAGCTCACCACCGGGGGGACAGAGTGAAAAACTGTTTTTT. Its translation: CASSPPGGQSEKLFF. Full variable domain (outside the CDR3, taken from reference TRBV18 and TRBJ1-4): NAGVMQNPRHLVRRRGQEARLRCSPMKGHSHVYWYRQLPEEGLKFMVYLQKENIIDESGMPKERFSAEFPKEGPSILRIQQVVRGDSAAYFCASSPPGGQSEKLFFGSGTQLSVL.

The CDR3 here is CASSAREQGNYSPLHF. The CDR3 nucleotides read TGCGCCAGCAGCGCCCGCGAACAGGGGAACTATTCACCCCTCCACTTT. The chain links TRBV5-1 to TRBJ1-6; 7 bases fit TRBD1. The length of the CDR3 is 16 residues. V trimming: 4 bases; J trimming: 8 bases; junction bases outside the gene matches: 12. CDR1 is SGHRS, CDR2 YFSETQ, per germline.

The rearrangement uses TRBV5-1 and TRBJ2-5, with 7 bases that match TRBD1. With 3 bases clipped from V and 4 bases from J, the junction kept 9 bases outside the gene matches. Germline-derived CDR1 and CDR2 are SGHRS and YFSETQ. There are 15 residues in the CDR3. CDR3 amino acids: CASSSNRGGAETQYF. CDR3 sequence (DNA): TGCGCCAGCAGCTCTAACAGGGGTGGAGCAGAGACCCAGTACTTC.

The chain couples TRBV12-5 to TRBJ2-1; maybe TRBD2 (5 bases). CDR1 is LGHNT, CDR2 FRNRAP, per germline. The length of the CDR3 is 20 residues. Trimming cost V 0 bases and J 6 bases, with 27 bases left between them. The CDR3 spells CASGLVPVGRTRTSGNEQFF. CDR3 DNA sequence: TGTGCTAGTGGTTTGGTACCCGTAGGAAGGACCCGTACGAGCGGCAATGAGCAGTTCTTC.

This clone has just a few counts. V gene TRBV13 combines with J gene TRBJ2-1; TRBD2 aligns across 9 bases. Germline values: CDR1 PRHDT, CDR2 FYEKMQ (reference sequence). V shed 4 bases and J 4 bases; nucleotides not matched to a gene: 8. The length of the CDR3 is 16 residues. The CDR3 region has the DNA TGTGCCAGCAGCTCTCCGAGGCTAGCGGGGTACAATGAGCAGTTCTTC. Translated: CASSSPRLAGYNEQFF.

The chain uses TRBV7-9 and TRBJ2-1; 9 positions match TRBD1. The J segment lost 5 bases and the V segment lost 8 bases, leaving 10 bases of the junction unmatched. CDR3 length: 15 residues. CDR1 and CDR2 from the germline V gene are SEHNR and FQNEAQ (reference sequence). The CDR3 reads CASCTGTGNHNEQFF. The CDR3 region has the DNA TGTGCCAGCTGCACCGGGACAGGGAACCACAATGAGCAGTTCTTC.

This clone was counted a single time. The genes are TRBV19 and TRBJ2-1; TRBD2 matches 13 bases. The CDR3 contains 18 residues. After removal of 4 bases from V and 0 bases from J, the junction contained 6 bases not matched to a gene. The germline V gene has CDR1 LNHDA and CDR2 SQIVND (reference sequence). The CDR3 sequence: CASSTTGLAGSSYNEQFF. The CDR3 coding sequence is TGTGCCAGTAGTACCACGGGACTAGCGGGGAGCTCCTACAATGAGCAGTTCTTC.

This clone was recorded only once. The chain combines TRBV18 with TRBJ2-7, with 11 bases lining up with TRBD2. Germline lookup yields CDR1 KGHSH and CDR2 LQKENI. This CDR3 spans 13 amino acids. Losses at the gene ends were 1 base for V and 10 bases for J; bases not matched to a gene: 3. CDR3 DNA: TGTGCCAGCTCACCACTACTAGCGGGGGAACAGTACTTC. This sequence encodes CASSPLLAGEQYF. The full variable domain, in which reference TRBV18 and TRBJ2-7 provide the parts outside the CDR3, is NAGVMQNPRHLVRRRGQEARLRCSPMKGHSHVYWYRQLPEEGLKFMVYLQKENIIDESGMPKERFSAEFPKEGPSILRIQQVVRGDSAAYFCASSPLLAGEQYFGPGTRLTVT.

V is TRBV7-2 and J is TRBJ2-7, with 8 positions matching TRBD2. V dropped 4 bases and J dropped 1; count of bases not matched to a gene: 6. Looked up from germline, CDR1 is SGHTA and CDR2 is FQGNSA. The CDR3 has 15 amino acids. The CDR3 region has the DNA TGTGCCAGCAGCTCCCGAGGACTAGCTTCCTACGAGCAGTACTTC. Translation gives CASSSRGLASYEQYF. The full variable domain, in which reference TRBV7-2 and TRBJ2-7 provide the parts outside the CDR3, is GAGVSQSPSNKVTEKGKDVELRCDPISGHTALYWYRQSLGQGLEFLIYFQGNSAPDKSGLPSDRFSAERTGGSVSTLTIQRTQQEDSAVYLCASSSRGLASYEQYFGPGTRLTVT.

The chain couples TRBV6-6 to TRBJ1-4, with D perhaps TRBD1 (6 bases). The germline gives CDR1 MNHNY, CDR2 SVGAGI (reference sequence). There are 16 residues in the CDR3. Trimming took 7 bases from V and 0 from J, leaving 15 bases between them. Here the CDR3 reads CASTLPTGPTNEKLFF. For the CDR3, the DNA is TGTGCCAGCACCTTGCCCACAGGGCCAACTAATGAAAAACTGTTTTTT.

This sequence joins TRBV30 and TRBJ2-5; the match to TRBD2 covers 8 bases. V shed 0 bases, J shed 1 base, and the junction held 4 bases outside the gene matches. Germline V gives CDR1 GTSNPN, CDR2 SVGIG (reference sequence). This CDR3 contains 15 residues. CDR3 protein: CAWSVQRGFQETQYF. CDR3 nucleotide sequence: TGTGCCTGGAGTGTACAGCGGGGGTTCCAAGAGACCCAGTACTTC.

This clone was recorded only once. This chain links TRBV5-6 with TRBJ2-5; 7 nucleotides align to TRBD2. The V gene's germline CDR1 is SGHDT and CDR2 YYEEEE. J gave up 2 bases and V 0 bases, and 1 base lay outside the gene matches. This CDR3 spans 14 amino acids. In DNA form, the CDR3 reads TGTGCCAGCAGCTTGGTGGGGGGGCAAGAGACCCAGTACTTC. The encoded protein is CASSLVGGQETQYF.

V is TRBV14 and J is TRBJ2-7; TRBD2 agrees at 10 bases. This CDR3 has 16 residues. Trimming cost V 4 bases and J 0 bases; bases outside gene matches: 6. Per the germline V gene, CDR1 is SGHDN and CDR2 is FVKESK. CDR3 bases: TGTGCCAGCAGCCCTATAGCGGGAGGTGACTCCTACGAGCAGTACGTC. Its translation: CASSPIAGGDSYEQYV.

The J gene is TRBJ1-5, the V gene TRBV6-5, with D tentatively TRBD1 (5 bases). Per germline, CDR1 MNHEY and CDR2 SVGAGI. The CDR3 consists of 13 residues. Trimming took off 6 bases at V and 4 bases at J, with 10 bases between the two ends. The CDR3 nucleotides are TGTGCCAGCAGGAACAGGCTAAATCAGCCCCAGCATTTT. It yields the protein CASRNRLNQPQHF.

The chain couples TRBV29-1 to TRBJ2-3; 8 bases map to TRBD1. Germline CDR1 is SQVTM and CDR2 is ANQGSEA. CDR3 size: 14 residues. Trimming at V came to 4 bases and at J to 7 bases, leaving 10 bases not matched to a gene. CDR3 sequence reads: CSVVGPGGRYTQYF. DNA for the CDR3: TGCAGCGTTGTTGGACCAGGGGGCAGATATACGCAGTATTTT.

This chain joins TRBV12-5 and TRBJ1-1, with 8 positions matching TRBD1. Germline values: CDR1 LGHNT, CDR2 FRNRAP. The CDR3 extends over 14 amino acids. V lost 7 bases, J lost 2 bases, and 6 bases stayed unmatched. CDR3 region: CASALGQANTEAFF. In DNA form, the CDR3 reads TGTGCTAGTGCATTGGGACAGGCCAACACTGAAGCTTTCTTT.

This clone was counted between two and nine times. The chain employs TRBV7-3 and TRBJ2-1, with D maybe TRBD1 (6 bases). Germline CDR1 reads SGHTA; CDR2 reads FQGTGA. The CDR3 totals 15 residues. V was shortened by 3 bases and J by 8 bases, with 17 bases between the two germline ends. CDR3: CASSFRTAAMDEQFF. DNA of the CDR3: TGTGCCAGCAGCTTCCGGACAGCGGCTATGGATGAGCAGTTCTTC.